The clone carrying this T cell receptor beta chain was counted at least ten times. TCRdb recomputed calls from the 5' RACE reads with MiXCR, one row per CDR3 protein. The sample records tens of thousands of distinct CDR3 sequences, roughly 3.4% being singletons. The data originate from a study of T cells after yellow fever vaccination. Study background: EM, EMRA, CM and Tscm memory subsets were sorted using CD3, CD45RA, CCR7 and CD95.

CDR3 length: 13 amino acids. V shed 6 bases and J 5 bases; nucleotides not matched to a gene: 5. This chain uses TRBV12-3 or TRBV12-4 with TRBJ2-3; the match to TRBD1 covers 7 bases. Source: PBMCs, either bulk or a sorted T-cell subset (CD4+, CD8+, memory, or dextramer-sorted; not recorded which), taken roughly 46 days after the first yellow fever vaccination. The TCR sequence derives from a man younger than 35 who received the YFV17D yellow fever vaccine. The CDR3 spells CASSRRQGDTQYF. The CDR3 nucleotides are TGTGCCAGCAGCCGACGACAGGGAGATACGCAGTATTTT.